Described below is a single T cell receptor beta chain sequence and its context. Some clones are missing from TCRdb's copy, which holds only in-frame ones; the method was immunoSEQ multiplex PCR. The sample lists 75,000 to 90,000 clones, about 90% occurring once. The data stem from a study of T cell changes during pregnancy in multiple sclerosis. CDR3 size: 14 residues. V trimming: 6 bases; J trimming: 0 bases; junction bases outside the gene matches: 2. Germline CDR1 is LGHNT and CDR2 is FRNRAP. The TCR was taken from a female donor in good health, serving as a control in a pregnancy study. Some clones in this sample may be carry-over from other donors' samples. This chain joins TRBV12-5 and TRBJ2-1; 7 bases line up with TRBD2. Specimen: PBMCs, collected in the first trimester of pregnancy. The CDR3 loop reads CASGAGNSYNEQFF. The CDR3, as DNA: TGTGCTAGTGGAGCGGGGAACTCCTACAATGAGCAGTTCTTC.